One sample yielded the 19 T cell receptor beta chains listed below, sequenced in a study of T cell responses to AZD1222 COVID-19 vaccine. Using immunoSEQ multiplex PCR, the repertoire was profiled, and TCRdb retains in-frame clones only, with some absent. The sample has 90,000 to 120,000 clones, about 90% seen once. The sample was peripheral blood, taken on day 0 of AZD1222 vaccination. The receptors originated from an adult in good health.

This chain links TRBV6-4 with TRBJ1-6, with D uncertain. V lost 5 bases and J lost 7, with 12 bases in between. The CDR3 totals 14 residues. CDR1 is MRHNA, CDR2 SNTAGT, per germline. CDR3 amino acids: CASSTGFGNSPLHF. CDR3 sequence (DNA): TGTGCCAGCAGTACGGGGTTTGGGAATTCACCCCTCCACTTT.

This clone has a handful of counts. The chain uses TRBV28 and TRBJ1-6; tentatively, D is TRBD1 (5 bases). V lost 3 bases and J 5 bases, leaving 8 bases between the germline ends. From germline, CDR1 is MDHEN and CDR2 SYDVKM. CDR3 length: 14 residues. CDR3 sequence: CASSFRQNNSPLHF. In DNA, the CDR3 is TGTGCCAGCAGTTTCCGACAGAATAATTCACCCCTCCACTTT.

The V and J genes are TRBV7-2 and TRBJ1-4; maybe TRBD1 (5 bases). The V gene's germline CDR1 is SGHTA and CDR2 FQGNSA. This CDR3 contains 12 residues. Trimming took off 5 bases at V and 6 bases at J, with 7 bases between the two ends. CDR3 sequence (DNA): TGTGCCAGCAGCGTCAGGGATGAAAAACTGTTTTTT. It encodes CASSVRDEKLFF.

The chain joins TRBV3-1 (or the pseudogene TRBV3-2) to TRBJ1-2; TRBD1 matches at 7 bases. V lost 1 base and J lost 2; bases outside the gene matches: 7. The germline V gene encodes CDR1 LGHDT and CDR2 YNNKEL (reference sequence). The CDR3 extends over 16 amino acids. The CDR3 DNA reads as TGTGCCAGCAGCCAAGGGTCCGGGACAGACAACTATGGCTACACCTTC. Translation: CASSQGSGTDNYGYTF.

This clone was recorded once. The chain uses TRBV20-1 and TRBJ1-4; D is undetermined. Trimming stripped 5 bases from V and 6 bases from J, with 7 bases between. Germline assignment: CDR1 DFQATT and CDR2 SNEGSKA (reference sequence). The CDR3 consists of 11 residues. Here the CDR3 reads CSAGLYEKLFF. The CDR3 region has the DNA TGCAGTGCTGGACTATATGAAAAACTGTTTTTT.

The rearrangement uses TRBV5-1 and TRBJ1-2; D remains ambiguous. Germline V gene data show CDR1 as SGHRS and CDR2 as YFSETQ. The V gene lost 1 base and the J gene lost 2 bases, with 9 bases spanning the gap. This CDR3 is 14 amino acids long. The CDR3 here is CASSLNTMNYGYTF. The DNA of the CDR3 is TGCGCCAGCAGCTTGAACACAATGAACTATGGCTACACCTTC.

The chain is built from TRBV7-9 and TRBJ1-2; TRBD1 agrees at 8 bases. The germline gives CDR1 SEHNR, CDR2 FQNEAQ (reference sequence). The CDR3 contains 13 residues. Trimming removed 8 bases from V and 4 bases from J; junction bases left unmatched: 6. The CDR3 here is CASSTGVRYGYTF. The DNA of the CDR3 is TGTGCCAGCTCGACAGGGGTTCGCTATGGCTACACCTTC.

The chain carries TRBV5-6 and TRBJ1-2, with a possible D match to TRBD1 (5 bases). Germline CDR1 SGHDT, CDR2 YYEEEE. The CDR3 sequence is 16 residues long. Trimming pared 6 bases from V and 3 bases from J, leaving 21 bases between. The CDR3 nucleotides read TGTGCCAGCACCCCTTCTTGGGGCAGGGCCGACTATGGCTACACCTTC. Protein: CASTPSWGRADYGYTF.

CDR3 protein: CASSLRSGNTIYF. CDR3 bases: TGTGCCAGCAGCTTGCGGTCCGGAAACACCATATATTTT. The rearrangement links TRBV11-2 to TRBJ1-3; no clear D. CDR1 and CDR2 (germline): SGHAT, FQNNGV. The CDR3 spans 13 residues. Trimming pared 3 bases from V and 4 bases from J, leaving 7 bases between.

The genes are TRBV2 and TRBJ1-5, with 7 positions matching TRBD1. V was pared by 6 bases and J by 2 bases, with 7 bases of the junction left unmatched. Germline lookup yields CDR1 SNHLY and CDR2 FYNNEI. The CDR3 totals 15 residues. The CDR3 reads CASRSQGVGNQPQHF. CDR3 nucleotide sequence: TGTGCCAGCAGGAGTCAGGGGGTTGGCAATCAGCCCCAGCATTTT.

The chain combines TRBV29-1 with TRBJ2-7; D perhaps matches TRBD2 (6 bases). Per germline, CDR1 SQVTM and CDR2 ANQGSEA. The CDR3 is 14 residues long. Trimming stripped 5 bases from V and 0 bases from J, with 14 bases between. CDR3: CSVLEPRGSYEQYF. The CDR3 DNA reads TGCAGCGTTCTGGAACCGCGGGGCTCCTACGAGCAGTACTTC.

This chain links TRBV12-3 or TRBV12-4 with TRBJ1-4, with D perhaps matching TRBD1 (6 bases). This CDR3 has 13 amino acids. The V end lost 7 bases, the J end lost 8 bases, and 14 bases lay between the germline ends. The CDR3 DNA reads TGTGCCAGCACCCTCAGGGGAACAGAAAAACTGTTTTTT. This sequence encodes CASTLRGTEKLFF.

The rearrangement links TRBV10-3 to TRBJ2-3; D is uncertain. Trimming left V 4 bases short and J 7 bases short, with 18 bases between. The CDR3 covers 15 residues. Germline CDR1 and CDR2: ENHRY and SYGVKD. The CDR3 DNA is TGTGCCATCAGTGTTACTACCCCCGCCCCAAATACGCAGTATTTT. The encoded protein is CAISVTTPAPNTQYF.

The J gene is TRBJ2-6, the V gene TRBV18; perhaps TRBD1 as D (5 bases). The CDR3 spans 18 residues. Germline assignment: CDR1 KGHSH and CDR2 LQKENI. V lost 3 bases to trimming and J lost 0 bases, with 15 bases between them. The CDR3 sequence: CASSPMPTATSGANVLTF. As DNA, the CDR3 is TGTGCCAGCTCACCGATGCCGACAGCAACCTCTGGGGCCAACGTCCTGACTTTC.

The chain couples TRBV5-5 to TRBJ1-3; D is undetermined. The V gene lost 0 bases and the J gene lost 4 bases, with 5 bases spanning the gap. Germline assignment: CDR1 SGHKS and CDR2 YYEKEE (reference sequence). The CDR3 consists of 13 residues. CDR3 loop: CASSLGSGNTIYF. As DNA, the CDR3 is TGTGCCAGCAGCTTGGGGTCCGGAAACACCATATATTTT.

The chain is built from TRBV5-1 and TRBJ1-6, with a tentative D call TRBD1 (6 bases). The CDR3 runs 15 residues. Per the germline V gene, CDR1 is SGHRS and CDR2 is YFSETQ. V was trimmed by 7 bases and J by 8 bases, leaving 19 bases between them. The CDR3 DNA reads TGCGCCAGCGGTCGGGACCTTGGGGGCGATTCACCCCTCCACTTT. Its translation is CASGRDLGGDSPLHF.

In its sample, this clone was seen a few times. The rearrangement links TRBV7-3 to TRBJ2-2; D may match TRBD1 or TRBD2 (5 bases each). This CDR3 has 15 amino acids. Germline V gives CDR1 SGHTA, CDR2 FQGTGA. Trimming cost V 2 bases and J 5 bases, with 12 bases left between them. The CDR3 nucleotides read TGTGCCAGCAGCTTAGATGGGGGTTGGACCGGGGAGCTGTTTTTT. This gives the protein CASSLDGGWTGELFF.

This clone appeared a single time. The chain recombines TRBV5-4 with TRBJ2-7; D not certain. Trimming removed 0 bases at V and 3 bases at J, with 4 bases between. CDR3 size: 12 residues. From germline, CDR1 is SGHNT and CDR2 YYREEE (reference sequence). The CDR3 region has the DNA TGTGCCAGCAGCTTGGAGCGCTACGAGCAGTACTTC. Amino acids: CASSLERYEQYF.

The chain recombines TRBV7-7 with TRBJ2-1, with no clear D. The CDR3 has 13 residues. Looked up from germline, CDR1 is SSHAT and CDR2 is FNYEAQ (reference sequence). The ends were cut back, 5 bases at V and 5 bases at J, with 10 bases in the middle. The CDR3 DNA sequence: TGTGCCAGCAGCCAAAACCCAAACAATGAGCAGTTCTTC. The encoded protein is CASSQNPNNEQFF.